One T cell receptor beta chain is described in this entry. The antigen is undetermined. TCRdb re-called the RT-PCR reads with MiXCR, one entry per CDR3 protein. Here the sample spans around 540,000 distinct CDR3 sequences, 12% being singletons. This specimen comes from a study of response to subunit inactivated influenza vaccine. Study-level points and caveats: Authors suggested few new T cells are recruited by each seasonal influenza vaccination.

Trimming took off 3 bases at V and 2 bases at J, with 13 bases between the two ends. The CDR3 totals 16 residues. In germline, CDR1 is KGHDR, CDR2 SFDVKD. The chain combines TRBV24-1 with TRBJ2-1; D is undetermined. The receptor was derived from a man in his fifties who received an inactivated influenza vaccine. The sample in question was PBMCs from blood, obtained on the day of vaccination. In DNA, the CDR3 is TGTGCCACCAGTGATATGTCTCGCGGAGCCTACAATGAGCAGTTCTTC. Protein: CATSDMSRGAYNEQFF.